The source of this T cell receptor (beta chain) is a study of blood T cell repertoires in COVID-19. Some clones are missing from TCRdb's copy, which holds only in-frame ones; the method was immunoSEQ multiplex PCR. The sample records 98,000 or so clones, roughly four fifths being singletons. Germline V gene sequence: CDR1 SGDLS, CDR2 YYNGEE. The V and J ends lost 0 bases and 2 bases respectively, with 12 bases between them. This CDR3 spans 15 amino acids. This clonotype originated in a woman of 80 years or more with active or convalescent COVID-19. The chain couples TRBV9 to TRBJ2-7; D is undetermined. Sequenced sample: peripheral blood. DNA for the CDR3: TGTGCCAGCAGCGTAGCTCATGGGCCGACCTACGAGCAGTACTTC. This codes for CASSVAHGPTYEQYF.